This TCR beta chain was recovered during a study of blood T cells in healthy people across ages. At the level of the study: Through template switching, about one barcoded beta molecule was captured per two T cells, as measured in model experiments. Study-wide results and caveats: Strong correlation linked observed beta diversity and percent naive T cells.

A second roughly 7 to 11 cycle PCR used barcoded and J-beta primers. A 12-random-nucleotide template-switch adaptor tagged each cDNA molecule. TCRdb redid the calling of the 5' RACE reads with MiXCR, one entry per CDR3 protein. The sample consists of over 600,000 distinct CDR3 sequences, 56% of them appearing once. The CDR3 covers 15 residues. V dropped 5 bases and J dropped 3 bases, with 15 bases sitting between them. In regard to this clonotype: What it recognizes is unknown.

Every sample yielded at least 6.5 million isolated PBMCs. The sample was blood. The rearrangement uses TRBV12-3 or TRBV12-4 and TRBJ2-3; D ambiguous. The source is a man aged 40-49 years in good health. DNA for the CDR3: TGTGCCAGCAGTCCCTCCGAAGGAAGGACAGATACGCAGTATTTT. Encoded protein: CASSPSEGRTDTQYF.